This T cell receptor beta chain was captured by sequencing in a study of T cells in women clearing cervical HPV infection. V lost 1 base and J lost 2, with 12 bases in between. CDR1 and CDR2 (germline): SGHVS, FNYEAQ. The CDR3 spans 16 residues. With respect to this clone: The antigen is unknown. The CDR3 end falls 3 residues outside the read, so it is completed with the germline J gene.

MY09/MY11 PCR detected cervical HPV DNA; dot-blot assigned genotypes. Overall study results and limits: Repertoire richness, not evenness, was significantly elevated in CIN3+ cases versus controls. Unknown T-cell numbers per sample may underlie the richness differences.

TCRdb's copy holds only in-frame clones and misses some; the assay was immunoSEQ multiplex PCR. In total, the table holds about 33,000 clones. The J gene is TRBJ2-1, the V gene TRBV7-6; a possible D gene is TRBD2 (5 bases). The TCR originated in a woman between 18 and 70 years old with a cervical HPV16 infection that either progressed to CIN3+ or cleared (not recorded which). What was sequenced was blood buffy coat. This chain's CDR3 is CASSLEWQRAYNEQFF. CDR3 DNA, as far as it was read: TGTGCCAGCAGCTTAGAGTGGCAGAGGGCCTACAATGAG.